Shown below are 6 T cell receptor beta chains from a single sample sequenced in a study of neurological immune-mediated disorders. TCRdb reprocessed the 5' RACE reads via MiXCR and lists one record per CDR3 protein. The sample has 25,000 to 30,000 distinct CDR3 sequences; 3% to 3.5% are singletons. Sequenced input: PBMCs. The receptors derive from a woman aged 30 to 39 with multiple sclerosis.

There are many counts of this clonotype. The rearrangement joins TRBV15 to TRBJ1-1, with D hard to call. The CDR3 has 17 amino acids. Trimming left V 5 bases short and J 3 bases short, with 22 bases between. Germline CDR1 is LNHNV and CDR2 is YYDKDF (reference sequence). In DNA form, the CDR3 reads TGTGCCACCAGCCCCGGTGGGCGTAGGTTCGTGGACACTGAAGCTTTCTTT. Translated: CATSPGGRRFVDTEAFF.

This clonotype was detected a few times. The rearrangement uses TRBV5-1 and TRBJ2-1, with a weak D call TRBD1 (5 bases). This CDR3 has 14 residues. The V and J ends lost 4 bases and 6 bases respectively, with 14 bases between them. Germline V gene lookup returns CDR1 SGHRS and CDR2 YFSETQ. CDR3 bases: TGCGCCAGCAGCCCCCCAGAAAGGGGCAATGAGCAGTTCTTC. It yields the protein CASSPPERGNEQFF.

This clonotype was observed at least ten times. The genes are TRBV2 and TRBJ2-1; D may match TRBD1 or TRBD2 (7 bases each). This CDR3 comprises 16 residues. Germline loops: CDR1 SNHLY, CDR2 FYNNEI. Trimming shortened V by 4 bases and J by 2 bases, and 15 bases separated the two germline ends. The CDR3 loop reads CASSVWQGGAYNEQFF. Here the CDR3 DNA reads TGTGCCAGCAGTGTGTGGCAGGGGGGGGCCTACAATGAGCAGTTCTTC.

In its sample, this clonotype was seen many times. The J gene is TRBJ2-7, the V gene TRBV7-2; TRBD1 agrees at 7 bases. Per the germline V gene, CDR1 is SGHTA and CDR2 is FQGNSA. The CDR3 runs to 14 residues. V shed 6 bases, J shed 0 bases, and the junction held 5 bases outside the gene matches. CDR3 amino acids: CASSVGGSSYEQYF. The CDR3 coding sequence is TGTGCCAGCAGTGTAGGGGGCAGCTCCTACGAGCAGTACTTC.

This clonotype was seen just once. The V and J genes are TRBV12-3 or TRBV12-4 and TRBJ2-3, with 10 bases that match TRBD2. This CDR3 has 16 residues. Losses at the gene ends were 10 bases for V and 2 bases for J; bases not matched to a gene: 12. The CDR3 region is CATRLAGAQHTDTQYF. CDR3 nucleotides: TGTGCCACCCGGCTAGCGGGAGCGCAACACACAGATACGCAGTATTTT.

This clonotype was counted at least ten times. The chain combines TRBV7-9 with TRBJ1-5, with D possibly TRBD1 on 5 matching bases. V lost 4 bases to trimming and J lost 4 bases, with 14 bases between them. CDR1 is SEHNR and CDR2 is FQNEAQ in the germline V gene (reference sequence). The CDR3 extends over 15 amino acids. The CDR3: CASSSDRGRNQPQHF. CDR3 nucleotide sequence: TGTGCCAGCAGCTCAGACAGAGGAAGAAATCAGCCCCAGCATTTT.